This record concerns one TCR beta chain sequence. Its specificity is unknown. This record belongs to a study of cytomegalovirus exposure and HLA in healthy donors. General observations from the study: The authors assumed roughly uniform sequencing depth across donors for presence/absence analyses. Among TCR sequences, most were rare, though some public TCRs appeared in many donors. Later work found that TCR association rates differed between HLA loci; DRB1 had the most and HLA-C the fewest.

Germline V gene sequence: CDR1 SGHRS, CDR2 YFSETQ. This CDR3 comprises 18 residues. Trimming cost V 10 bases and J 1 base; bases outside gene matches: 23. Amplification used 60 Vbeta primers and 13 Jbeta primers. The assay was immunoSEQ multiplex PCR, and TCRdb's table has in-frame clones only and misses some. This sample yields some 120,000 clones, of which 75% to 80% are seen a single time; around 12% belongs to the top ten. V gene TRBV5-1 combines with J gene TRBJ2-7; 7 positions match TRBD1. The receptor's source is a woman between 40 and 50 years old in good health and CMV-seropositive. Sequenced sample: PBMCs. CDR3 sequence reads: CASSLRDSSYRGSYEQYF. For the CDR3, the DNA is TGCGCCTCCAGCCTCCGGGACAGCTCTTATCGGGGTTCCTACGAGCAGTACTTC.